This TCR beta chain is drawn from a study of cytomegalovirus exposure and HLA in healthy donors. This clone was detected once. PCR was performed using 60 Vbeta and 13 Jbeta primers. Measured with immunoSEQ multiplex PCR; TCRdb has only the in-frame clones, and not every one. Of around 100,000 clones in the sample, over 60% are singletons; the top ten hold 2.2%. V lost 5 bases, J lost 7 bases, and 10 bases stayed unmatched. CDR1 and CDR2 (germline): SGHTA, FQGNSA. The CDR3 is made up of 15 amino acids. The rearrangement joins TRBV7-2 to TRBJ2-7, with TRBD1 matching 11 bases. The origin of this receptor is a woman aged 30 to 39 in good health and CMV-seronegative. Sequencing was performed on PBMCs. CDR3 in amino acids: CASSLGGQGAREQYF. In DNA, the CDR3 is TGTGCCAGCAGCCTAGGCGGACAGGGGGCGCGAGAGCAGTACTTC.